This is a list of T cell receptor beta chains from one sample in a study of blood T cell repertoires in COVID-19. The assay was immunoSEQ multiplex PCR, and TCRdb's table has in-frame clones only and misses some. Here the sample spans fewer than 200,000 clones, just under 85% being singletons. Source material: peripheral blood. The receptors stem from a woman aged 80 or over with acute or convalescent COVID-19. Each CDR3 is given with its conserved first and last residue. D genes are given only for firm matches. Not every row has a clone size; where given, it reads once, few, many or a size class.

V: TRBV5-8; size: .; J: TRBJ1-5; D: .; CDR3: CASSPRTGNQPQHF; DNA: TGTGCCAGCAGCCCCCGGACAGGCAATCAGCCCCAGCATTTT
V: TRBV27; size: .; J: TRBJ2-1; D: .; CDR3: CASTLRGAKNEQFF; DNA: TGTGCCAGCACCCTACGCGGGGCTAAAAATGAGCAGTTCTTC
V: TRBV6-5; size: few; J: TRBJ2-7; D: .; CDR3: CASAVAADSYEQYF; DNA: TGTGCCAGCGCCGTAGCGGCCGACTCCTACGAGCAGTACTTC
V: TRBV21-1; size: .; J: TRBJ2-7; D: .; CDR3: CASTGTRSHEQYF; DNA: TGTGCCAGCACCGGGACTAGGTCCCACGAGCAGTACTTC
V: TRBV5-1; size: .; J: TRBJ2-3; D: .; CDR3: CASSLRLGADTQYF; DNA: TGCGCCAGCAGCTTGCGCCTAGGGGCAGATACGCAGTATTTT
V: TRBV6-1; size: .; J: TRBJ2-3; D: .; CDR3: CASSEAGLYTDTQYF; DNA: TGTGCCAGCAGTGAAGCGGGACTGTACACAGATACGCAGTATTTT
V: TRBV5-4; size: .; J: TRBJ2-5; D: .; CDR3: CATAQGSLNQETQYF; DNA: TGTGCCACCGCCCAGGGGAGTCTTAACCAAGAGACCCAGTACTTC
V: TRBV27; size: .; J: TRBJ2-2; D: .; CDR3: CACREGGWYTGELFF; DNA: TGTGCCTGTCGAGAGGGGGGGTGGTACACCGGGGAGCTGTTTTTT
V: TRBV7-9; size: .; J: TRBJ1-2; D: .; CDR3: CASSSGVLGRSYGYTF; DNA: TGTGCCAGCAGCAGCGGAGTCCTCGGCAGATCCTATGGCTACACCTTC
V: TRBV30; size: .; J: TRBJ2-1; D: TRBD1; CDR3: CACKTGVGNEQFF; DNA: TGTGCCTGTAAGACAGGGGTCGGTAATGAGCAGTTCTTC
V: TRBV5-6; size: .; J: TRBJ1-5; D: TRBD1; CDR3: CASSLEGQGYQPQHF; DNA: TGTGCCAGCAGCTTGGAGGGACAGGGGTATCAGCCCCAGCATTTT
V: TRBV5-4; size: .; J: TRBJ2-1; D: .; CDR3: CASSLVEAGREQFF; DNA: TGTGCCAGCAGCTTAGTGGAAGCGGGCCGCGAGCAGTTCTTC
V: TRBV5-1; size: .; J: TRBJ2-5; D: TRBD2; CDR3: CASSLVQREGYQETQYF; DNA: TGCGCCAGCAGCTTGGTTCAGCGGGAGGGGTACCAAGAGACCCAGTACTTC
V: TRBV10-3; size: .; J: TRBJ1-2; D: .; CDR3: CAIGRGDYGYTF; DNA: TGTGCCATCGGGAGGGGGGACTATGGCTACACCTTC
V: TRBV4-3; size: .; J: TRBJ2-1; D: TRBD2; CDR3: CASSQRTSGTNYNEQFF; DNA: TGCGCCAGCAGCCAAAGGACTAGCGGGACTAACTACAATGAGCAGTTCTTC
V: TRBV6-4; size: .; J: TRBJ1-5; D: .; CDR3: CASRPILNNGDQPQHF; DNA: TGTGCCAGCAGGCCAATTTTGAATAATGGAGATCAGCCCCAGCATTTT